Described below is a single TCR beta chain sequence and its context. V shed 5 bases and J 4 bases; nucleotides not matched to a gene: 4. From germline, CDR1 is SGHTA and CDR2 FQGTGA. The CDR3 contains 13 residues. The data are from a study of technical replicates of blood from a few donors. Assay: immunoSEQ multiplex PCR; the TCRdb copy retains only in-frame clones and omits some. The table lists 55,000 to 80,000 clones, approximately 96% of them singletons. The V gene is TRBV7-3, the J gene TRBJ2-5; 7 bases are shared with TRBD1. This TCR was sampled from a human donor in good health. The sequenced sample consisted of T cells isolated from PBMCs. CDR3 loop: CASSPQGIETQYF. CDR3 in DNA: TGTGCCAGCAGCCCACAGGGGATAGAGACCCAGTACTTC.